A single sample is the source of the 15 T cell receptor beta chains below, sequenced in a study of cytotoxic CD8 clonotypes in ibrutinib-treated CLL (TCRdb year 2021). Receptors were amplified or captured by the immunoSEQ multiplex PCR assay. Sourced from immuneACCESS, this table was stored by TCRdb with only in-frame sequences that have V and J called. A share of the clones is absent; for the studies checked, an unresolved V gene accounts for under half, and the remainder has no known explanation. Within this sample are roughly 250,000 clones, with roughly 70% of them counted one time only. The top ten constitute over 15% of the sample. Interpreted using the paper, the time point label stands for: approximately 2 years on ibrutinib. The sequences come from PBMCs, collected after 24 months of ibrutinib treatment. These receptors were obtained from a human donor with chronic lymphocytic leukemia.

V is TRBV4-3 and J is TRBJ1-3; the match to TRBD1 covers 9 bases. Germline CDR1 LGHNA, CDR2 YSLEER. V lost 5 bases to trimming and J lost 8 bases; unmatched junction nucleotides: 10. This CDR3 spans 15 amino acids. In DNA, the CDR3 is TGCGCCAGCAGCTTCCGGGACAGGGAAATGGACACCATATATTTT. Translating gives CASSFRDREMDTIYF.

The V gene is TRBV28, the J gene TRBJ1-1; D gene unclear. Trimming pared 6 bases from V and 0 bases from J, leaving 17 bases between. The CDR3 totals 16 residues. Germline loops: CDR1 MDHEN, CDR2 SYDVKM. CDR3 amino acids: CASSFNPGSMNTEAFF. CDR3 in DNA: TGTGCCAGCAGCTTCAACCCTGGGAGCATGAACACTGAAGCTTTCTTT.

This clone was detected once. The chain joins TRBV7-3 to TRBJ2-1, with 14 bases matching TRBD2. After removal of 3 bases from V and 6 bases from J, the junction contained 1 base not matched to a gene. This CDR3 has 15 amino acids. From germline, CDR1 is SGHTA and CDR2 FQGTGA. The CDR3 sequence: CASSFGTSGSNEQFF. In nucleotides, the CDR3 is TGTGCCAGCAGCTTCGGGACTAGCGGGAGCAATGAGCAGTTCTTC.

The genes are TRBV10-3 and TRBJ2-3, with D unclear. Germline assignment: CDR1 ENHRY and CDR2 SYGVKD. V lost 8 bases, J lost 0 bases, and 15 bases lay in between. The CDR3 extends over 15 amino acids. In DNA form, the CDR3 reads TGTGCCATCGGGCCGGTTCAGACTAGCACAGATACGCAGTATTTT. Translating gives CAIGPVQTSTDTQYF.

As concerns this clone: The same CDR3 arises from other DNA sequences in this sample as well. The chain is built from TRBV5-1 and TRBJ2-5; 9 bases align to TRBD1. Losses at the gene ends were 5 bases for V and 4 bases for J; bases not matched to a gene: 6. Germline assignment: CDR1 SGHRS and CDR2 YFSETQ. CDR3 length: 14 residues. The CDR3 region has the DNA TGCGCCAGCAGTCAGACAGGGGGTCGAGAGACCCAGTACTTC. Amino acids: CASSQTGGRETQYF.

The chain uses TRBV10-3 and TRBJ2-7, with 7 positions matching TRBD2. The V segment lost 2 bases and the J segment 7 bases; nucleotides outside the gene matches: 11. The CDR3 totals 15 residues. The germline CDR1 and CDR2 sequences are ENHRY and SYGVKD. The CDR3 coding sequence is TGTGCCATCAGTGAGGAAACTGGCGGGAGTGTTGAGCAGTACTTC. Amino acid sequence: CAISEETGGSVEQYF.

The J gene is TRBJ1-5, the V gene TRBV2; a weak D match, TRBD1 (5 bases). Trimming took off 10 bases at V and 4 bases at J, with 20 bases between the two ends. CDR3 length equals 15 residues. Germline V gene lookup returns CDR1 SNHLY and CDR2 FYNNEI. CDR3 in amino acids: CATSSGGVLNQPQHF. CDR3 nucleotide sequence: TGTGCCACCTCGTCAGGAGGGGTCTTAAATCAGCCCCAGCATTTT. Full variable domain (outside the CDR3, taken from reference TRBV2 and TRBJ1-5): EPEVTQTPSHQVTQMGQEVILRCVPISNHLYFYWYRQILGQKVEFLVSFYNNEISEKSEIFDDQFSVERPDGSNFTLKIRSTKLEDSAMYFCATSSGGVLNQPQHFGDGTRLSIL.

This clone showed up just a few times. The chain recombines TRBV7-9 with TRBJ1-4, with D perhaps TRBD1 (5 bases). The CDR3 is 12 amino acids. V lost 11 bases, J lost 5 bases, and 12 bases lay in between. Germline V gene sequence: CDR1 SEHNR, CDR2 FQNEAQ (reference sequence). This chain's CDR3 is CAGDGGNEKLFF. In DNA form, the CDR3 reads TGTGCCGGGGACGGGGGGAATGAAAAACTGTTTTTT.

This sequence joins TRBV18 and TRBJ2-5; either TRBD1 or TRBD2 may supply D (5 bases each). From germline, CDR1 is KGHSH and CDR2 LQKENI. The length of the CDR3 is 13 residues. The ends were cut back, 3 bases at V and 5 bases at J, with 10 bases in the middle. CDR3 nucleotides: TGTGCCAGCTCACCGTATGAGGGGGAGACCCAGTACTTC. Translating it yields CASSPYEGETQYF. The full variable domain, completed using reference TRBV18 and TRBJ2-5, is NAGVMQNPRHLVRRRGQEARLRCSPMKGHSHVYWYRQLPEEGLKFMVYLQKENIIDESGMPKERFSAEFPKEGPSILRIQQVVRGDSAAYFCASSPYEGETQYFGPGTRLLVL.

The chain combines TRBV27 with TRBJ2-1; D perhaps matches TRBD2 (6 bases). With 2 bases removed from V and 8 bases from J, the gap between germline ends came to 10 bases. This CDR3 contains 13 residues. The germline V gene encodes CDR1 MNHEY and CDR2 SMNVEV (reference sequence). CDR3 region: CASSLGRPDEQFF. DNA for the CDR3: TGTGCCAGCAGTTTAGGGAGGCCAGATGAGCAGTTCTTC.

The rearrangement joins TRBV19 to TRBJ2-7, with 8 positions matching TRBD1. V shed 11 bases, J shed 4 bases, and the junction held 10 bases outside the gene matches. CDR3 length equals 13 residues. The germline V gene encodes CDR1 LNHDA and CDR2 SQIVND (reference sequence). CDR3 residues: CASGQGAFYEQYF. The CDR3 bases are TGTGCCTCCGGTCAGGGGGCCTTTTACGAGCAGTACTTC.

This clone appeared once. The chain links TRBV28 to TRBJ2-3, with TRBD1 as a possible D gene (6 bases). From germline, CDR1 is MDHEN and CDR2 SYDVKM. Deletions cut 6 bases from V and 4 bases from J, with 14 bases between. CDR3 length: 14 residues. CDR3 DNA sequence: TGTGCCAGCAGACCACAGGGTGCGGCAGATACGCAGTATTTT. It is translated as CASRPQGAADTQYF.

The V and J genes are TRBV27 and TRBJ2-7; D might be TRBD2 (6 bases). V lost 2 bases and J 3 bases, leaving 11 bases between the germline ends. Germline loops: CDR1 MNHEY, CDR2 SMNVEV (reference sequence). The CDR3 covers 14 residues. CDR3 bases: TGTGCCAGCAGTTTAACCGGGAGTCTCTACGAGCAGTACTTC. Translated: CASSLTGSLYEQYF.

This clone was detected only a few times. The chain uses TRBV6-5 and TRBJ1-2, with TRBD1 matching 10 bases. Looked up from germline, CDR1 is MNHEY and CDR2 is SVGAGI. CDR3 size: 14 residues. Germline trimming cut 10 bases from V and 5 bases from J; bases unmatched to any gene: 10. CDR3 sequence reads: CATSGQGKAYGYTF. The DNA of the CDR3 is TGTGCCACGTCGGGACAGGGGAAAGCTTATGGCTACACCTTC.

The gene calls are TRBV19 and TRBJ2-1, with 8 bases aligning to TRBD2. The CDR3 covers 15 residues. V shed 4 bases, J shed 7 bases, and the junction held 9 bases outside the gene matches. Looked up from germline, CDR1 is LNHDA and CDR2 is SQIVND (reference sequence). In nucleotides, the CDR3 is TGTGCCAGTAGTACCCAGCGGGAGAGGTGGAATGAGCAGTTCTTC. Protein sequence: CASSTQRERWNEQFF.